The 9 T cell receptor beta chains in this list originate from one sample, sequenced in a study of T cell clonotyping in hematopoietic cell transplantation. Sequenced by immunoSEQ multiplex PCR; TCRdb stores in-frame clones only, minus some. The profile covers about 6,000 clones, with 60% to 80% appearing a single time and approximately 40% taken by the ten largest. Source: peripheral blood mononuclear cells, taken 180 days after allogeneic stem cell transplant. Receptors were obtained from a male patient aged 70 to 85 who had an allogeneic stem cell transplant from an unrelated donor, so T cells may come from the graft donor. Some clones in this sample may be carry-over from other donors' samples.

This clone has more than one count but fewer than ten. V and J are TRBV5-1 and TRBJ2-7, with 8 positions matching TRBD1. Germline CDR1 is SGHRS and CDR2 is YFSETQ. Losses at the gene ends were 1 base for V and 4 bases for J; bases not matched to a gene: 4. There are 14 residues in the CDR3. CDR3 protein: CASSLRQGTYEQYF. As DNA, the CDR3 is TGCGCCAGCAGCTTGAGACAGGGGACGTACGAGCAGTACTTC.

This chain uses TRBV15 with TRBJ1-5; weak D call: TRBD1 (5 bases). The CDR3 consists of 17 residues. The germline gives CDR1 LNHNV, CDR2 YYDKDF (reference sequence). Trimming left V 0 bases short and J 0 bases short, with 12 bases between. CDR3 sequence: CATSREVGDYSNQPQHF. The CDR3 DNA reads TGTGCCACCAGCAGAGAGGTTGGGGACTATAGCAATCAGCCCCAGCATTTT.

The genes are TRBV29-1 and TRBJ1-1; 8 bases map to TRBD1. The CDR3 runs to 13 residues. Germline V gives CDR1 SQVTM, CDR2 ANQGSEA. V trimming: 7 bases; J trimming: 1 base; junction bases outside the gene matches: 5. CDR3 in amino acids: CSGADRENTEAFF. Here the CDR3 DNA reads TGCAGCGGGGCGGACAGGGAGAACACTGAAGCTTTCTTT.

In this sample, this clone turned up a few times. The J gene is TRBJ2-7, the V gene TRBV29-1; 7 nucleotides match TRBD1. V dropped 7 bases and J dropped 4; count of bases not matched to a gene: 4. Per the germline V gene, CDR1 is SQVTM and CDR2 is ANQGSEA. The CDR3 totals 11 residues. The CDR3 DNA reads as TGCAGCGCCGAGGACAGGTACGAGCAGTACTTC. As protein: CSAEDRYEQYF.

The chain joins TRBV9 to TRBJ2-1; 7 bases fit TRBD2. Germline values: CDR1 SGDLS, CDR2 YYNGEE. The CDR3 loop spans 16 amino acids. V was clipped by 4 bases and J by 1 base; unmatched bases: 8. The CDR3 sequence is CASSSAGGRSYNEQFF. CDR3 DNA sequence: TGTGCCAGCAGCTCTGCCGGCGGGAGATCCTACAATGAGCAGTTCTTC.

The rearrangement uses TRBV6-1 and TRBJ2-3; D unresolved. Trimming took off 4 bases at V and 2 bases at J, with 13 bases between the two ends. Looked up from germline, CDR1 is MNHNS and CDR2 is SASEGT. The CDR3 is 15 residues long. The CDR3 spells CASSVTPIPTDTQYF. The DNA of the CDR3 is TGTGCCAGCAGTGTAACCCCTATTCCCACAGATACGCAGTATTTT.

The chain has TRBV6-5 and TRBJ1-1, with D hard to call. CDR3 length: 14 residues. V lost 6 bases to trimming and J lost 1 base, with 12 bases between them. CDR1 is MNHEY, CDR2 SVGAGI, per germline. The CDR3 DNA reads TGTGCCAGCAGCCTCTTGGGCGGGAACACTGAAGCTTTCTTT. This translates into CASSLLGGNTEAFF.

This clone is a singleton in its sample. The chain joins TRBV5-5 to TRBJ2-3; D not certain. The V and J ends lost 2 bases and 3 bases respectively, with 7 bases between them. CDR1 and CDR2 (germline): SGHKS, YYEKEE (reference sequence). CDR3 length: 13 amino acids. Written as DNA, the CDR3 is TGTGCCAGCAGCTTCAAGCGTACAGATACGCAGTATTTT. Its translation: CASSFKRTDTQYF.

The genes are TRBV6-5 and TRBJ2-7; D may match TRBD1 or TRBD2 (6 bases each). Germline lookup yields CDR1 MNHEY and CDR2 SVGAGI. The CDR3 is 15 amino acids. Trimming took 4 bases from V and 4 from J, leaving 17 bases between them. The CDR3 loop reads CASSLLGGDLYEQYF. The CDR3 coding sequence is TGTGCCAGCAGTTTATTGGGGGGCGATCTTTACGAGCAGTACTTC.